These 6 T cell receptor beta chains came from one sample sequenced in a study of T cell repertoires in cytomegalovirus infection. MiXCR, run by TCRdb on the reads, gives a single entry per CDR3 protein. The table has around 550,000 distinct CDR3 sequences, 26% seen once. Sequences were obtained from PBMCs. The source is a human donor in good health (CMV status not recorded). Some clones in this sample may be carry-over from other donors' samples.

The chain is built from TRBV28 and TRBJ1-5, with TRBD1 identical over 9 bases. This CDR3 is 14 amino acids long. Trimming took 5 bases from V and 4 from J; bases not matched to a gene: 3. The germline gives CDR1 MDHEN, CDR2 SYDVKM. CDR3 sequence reads: CASSRDRANQPQHF. DNA of the CDR3: TGTGCCAGCAGTAGGGACAGGGCAAATCAGCCCCAGCATTTT.

The rearrangement joins TRBV12-3 or TRBV12-4 to TRBJ2-3, with a tentative D call TRBD2 (5 bases). Trimming shortened V by 6 bases and J by 1 base, and 8 bases separated the two germline ends. The CDR3 extends over 13 amino acids. CDR3 in DNA: TGTGCCAGCAGGCGGGTTGGCACAGATACGCAGTATTTT. This encodes CASRRVGTDTQYF.

This clonotype was found many times. This chain joins TRBV7-2 and TRBJ2-1; no firm D call. The germline V and J ends were trimmed by 2 bases and 0 bases, with 5 bases remaining between them. The CDR3 consists of 14 residues. Germline V gives CDR1 SGHTA, CDR2 FQGNSA. The CDR3 is CASSLKSSYNEQFF. CDR3 nucleotide sequence: TGTGCCAGCAGCTTAAAGAGCTCCTACAATGAGCAGTTCTTC.

Many counts were recorded for this clonotype. The chain uses TRBV7-2 and TRBJ1-4; no firm D call. V was shortened by 5 bases and J by 7 bases, with 17 bases between the two germline ends. This CDR3 comprises 15 residues. CDR1 and CDR2 from the germline V gene are SGHTA and FQGNSA. CDR3 bases: TGTGCCAGCAGCCCATCGGGTCTCCTTACTGAAAAACTGTTTTTT. It yields the protein CASSPSGLLTEKLFF.

The chain is built from TRBV12-3 or TRBV12-4 and TRBJ1-2; no clear D gene. The CDR3 is 13 residues long. Deletions cut 3 bases from V and 8 bases from J, with 13 bases between. CDR3 sequence reads: CASSFGPRAGYTF. CDR3 sequence (DNA): TGTGCCAGCAGTTTCGGGCCTCGGGCGGGCTACACCTTC.

This clonotype turned up a few times. This rearrangement joins TRBV7-9 to TRBJ2-1, with D hard to call. The V gene's germline CDR1 is SEHNR and CDR2 FQNEAQ (reference sequence). The CDR3 spans 15 residues. Trimming stripped 1 base from V and 8 bases from J, with 15 bases between. Here the CDR3 DNA reads TGTGCCAGCAGCTTAGTACCTCTCCTACGCGATGAGCAGTTCTTC. Protein sequence: CASSLVPLLRDEQFF.